This T cell receptor (beta chain) was found in a study of T cells in Graves' hyperthyroidism and ophthalmopathy (dated by TCRdb to between 2018 and 2021). In the study overall: Peripheral blood was sampled at the time of initial diagnosis, prior to any treatment. TCR V-J signatures able to tell the groups apart were searched for in a discovery cohort of about a hundred patients, of whom under 45 had Graves' ophthalmopathy and some 60 had stable Graves' hyperthyroidism. An independent validation cohort of 18 to 20 hyperthyroidism patients and about 16 patients who later progressed to ophthalmopathy tested prospective prediction of ophthalmopathy. The approximately 98 discovery patients were randomly divided into training and test sets at a 7:3 ratio. In addition, the study compared T-cell repertoires in thyroid tissue and in blood from six Graves' hyperthyroidism patients. Following sampling, methimazole starting at 30 mg daily was given to hyperthyroidism patients, and high-dose intravenous methylprednisolone was given to ophthalmopathy patients. The paper reports TCR Vbeta CDR3 sequencing of approximately 130 peripheral blood samples: around 45 ophthalmopathy, fewer than 80 hyperthyroidism and approximately 17 progressor patients.

This clonotype was detected only a few times. Its antigen is unknown. Base qualities are not at hand, and no much larger clone is one base apart. Moderately to severely active disease, a Clinical Activity Score of at least 3, a NOSPECS grade of at least 4, and a duration under 3 months were present in ophthalmopathy patients. Patients with uncontrolled infections, other autoimmune diseases, pregnancy or lactation were excluded. Diagnoses were established on the basis of clinical symptoms, serum thyroxine and TRAb, thyroid ultrasound, and orbital computed tomography. Ficoll-Paque density gradient centrifugation was used to isolate PBMCs from around 10 ml of fresh peripheral blood. Total RNA was extracted with Trizol reagent, and quality was checked on an Agilent 2100 Bioanalyzer. Amplification of TCR beta CDR3 regions was carried out from RNA transcripts. The TCR CDR3 was subjected to a first round of RT-PCR using the HTBI primer set and the Qiagen OneStep RT-PCR kit. A second multiplex PCR round built the libraries, followed by size selection and purification. Paired-end sequencing of the libraries was performed with 100 bp reads on an Illumina HiSeq2000. The published analysis was carried out like this. SOAPnuke was used to process the raw data, with reads discarded if the reads contained adapters or uncalled bases, had a mean Phred below 15, or lacked an exact constant-primer or identifier match. High-quality paired reads were merged using COPE v1.2.5, and each unique nucleotide sequence was defined as a clonotype. MiTCR v1.1 was used to align clonotypes to the IMGT TRBV, TRBD and TRBJ reference segments. The analysis included only V-J combinations with a frequency above 0.0001, which together covered approximately 99% of the repertoires. The TCS score was defined as F50 (clonal expansion) divided by E x V (chaos), with BLOSUM62-based TCRdist calculated between CDR3 peptides within each V-J. Welch's t-statistics and random forest reduced 514 V-J features to 13, which were used in a naive Bayes classifier (R e1071). TCRdb trimmed public reads at Q25 via fastp, called clones via MiXCR and kept in-frame beta chains. Identical CDR3 proteins give one entry, which carries the most common genes and DNA. The authors' filters were not applied to this entry. The sample table contains around 600,000 distinct CDR3 sequences; only one count was recorded for more than 12% of them. Jointly, the top ten make up around 13% of the sample.

The research as a whole found: Most expanded thyroid clonotypes (frequency above 0.001) were also detected in blood, a finding suggesting that blood repertoires may reflect thyroid immune responses. During validation, the model predicted progression to ophthalmopathy a median of roughly 7.1 months ahead of onset, with around 71% sensitivity and 72% to 80% specificity. In cross-validation, a model built on a 13 V-J signature told ophthalmopathy apart from stable hyperthyroidism with approximately 90% sensitivity and around 81% specificity, and in testing the same model reached 80%/75%. Sample size was not statistically predetermined, and blinding of investigators to group allocation was not performed.

Sequenced sample: blood. The clonotype originates from a woman between 50 and 59 years old with Graves' ophthalmopathy.

The CDR3 amino acid sequence is: CASSKKQGFSGNTIYF. In nucleotide form, the sequence is TGTGCCAGCAGCAAAAAGCAGGGTTTCTCTGGAAACACCATATATTTT. Rearrangement joined TRBV7-9 to TRBJ1-3, with TRBD1 as a weak D call on 5 bases. CDR1 is given as SEHNR and CDR2 as FQNEAQ, both from the germline V gene (reference sequence). The CDR3 spans 16 residues, from the cysteine through the phenylalanine. The DNA shown is the 48-base CDR3, in frame from base 1. The junction carries 14 bases between V and J, which are trimmed by 5 bases and 0 bases respectively.